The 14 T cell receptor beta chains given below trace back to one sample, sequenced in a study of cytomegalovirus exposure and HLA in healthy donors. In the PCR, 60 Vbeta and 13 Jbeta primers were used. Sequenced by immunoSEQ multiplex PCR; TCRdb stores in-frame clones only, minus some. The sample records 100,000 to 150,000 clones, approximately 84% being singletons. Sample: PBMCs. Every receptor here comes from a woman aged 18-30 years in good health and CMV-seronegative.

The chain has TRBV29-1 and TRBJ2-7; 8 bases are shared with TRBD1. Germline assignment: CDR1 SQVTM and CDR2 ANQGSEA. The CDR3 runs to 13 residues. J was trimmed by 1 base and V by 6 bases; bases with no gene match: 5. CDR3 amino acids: CSVGQGASYEQYF. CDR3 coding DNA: TGCAGCGTCGGGCAGGGGGCGTCCTACGAGCAGTACTTC.

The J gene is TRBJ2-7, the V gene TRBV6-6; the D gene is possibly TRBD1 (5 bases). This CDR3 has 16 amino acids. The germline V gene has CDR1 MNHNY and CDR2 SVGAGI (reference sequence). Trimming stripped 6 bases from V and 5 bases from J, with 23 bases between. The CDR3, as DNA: TGTGCCAGCAGCGGATGGAGTAGACAGCCGACGGACGAGCAGTACTTC. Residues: CASSGWSRQPTDEQYF.

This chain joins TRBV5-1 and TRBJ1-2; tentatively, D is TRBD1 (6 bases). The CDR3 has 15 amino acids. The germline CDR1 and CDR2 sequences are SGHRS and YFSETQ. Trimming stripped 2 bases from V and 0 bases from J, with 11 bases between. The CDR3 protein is CASSLQGDSNYGYTF. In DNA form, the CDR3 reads TGCGCCAGCAGCTTACAGGGAGACTCTAACTATGGCTACACCTTC.

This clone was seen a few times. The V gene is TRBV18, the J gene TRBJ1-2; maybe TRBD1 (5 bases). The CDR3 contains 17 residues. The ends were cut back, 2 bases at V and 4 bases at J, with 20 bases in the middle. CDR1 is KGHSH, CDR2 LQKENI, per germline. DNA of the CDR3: TGTGCCAGCTCACCATACTCTAACAATCAGGGACTCTATGGCTACACCTTC. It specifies CASSPYSNNQGLYGYTF. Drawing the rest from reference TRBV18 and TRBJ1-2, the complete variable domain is NAGVMQNPRHLVRRRGQEARLRCSPMKGHSHVYWYRQLPEEGLKFMVYLQKENIIDESGMPKERFSAEFPKEGPSILRIQQVVRGDSAAYFCASSPYSNNQGLYGYTFGSGTRLTVV.

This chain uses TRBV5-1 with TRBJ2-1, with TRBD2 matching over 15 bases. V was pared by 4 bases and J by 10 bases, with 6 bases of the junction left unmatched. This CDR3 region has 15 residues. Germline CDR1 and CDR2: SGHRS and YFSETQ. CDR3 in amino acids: CASSLGLAGGNEQFF. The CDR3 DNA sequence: TGCGCCAGCAGCCTAGGACTAGCGGGAGGGAACGAGCAGTTCTTC.

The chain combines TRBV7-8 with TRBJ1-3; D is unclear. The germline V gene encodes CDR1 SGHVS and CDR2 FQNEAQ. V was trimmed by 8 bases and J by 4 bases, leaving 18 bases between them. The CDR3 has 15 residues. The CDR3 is CASCWAREGGNTIYF. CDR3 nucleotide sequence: TGTGCCAGCTGCTGGGCACGGGAAGGAGGAAACACCATATATTTT.

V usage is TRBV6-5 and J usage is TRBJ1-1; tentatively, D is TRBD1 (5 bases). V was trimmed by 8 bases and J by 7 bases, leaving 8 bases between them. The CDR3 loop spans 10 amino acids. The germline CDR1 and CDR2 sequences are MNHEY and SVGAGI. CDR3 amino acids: CASHGHEAFF. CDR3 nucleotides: TGTGCCAGCCACGGACATGAAGCTTTCTTT.

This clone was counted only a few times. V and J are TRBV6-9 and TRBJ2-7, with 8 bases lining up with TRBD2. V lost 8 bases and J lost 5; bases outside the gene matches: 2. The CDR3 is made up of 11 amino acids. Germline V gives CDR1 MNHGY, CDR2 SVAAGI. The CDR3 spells CASPAGDEQYF. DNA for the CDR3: TGTGCCAGCCCAGCGGGAGACGAGCAGTACTTC.

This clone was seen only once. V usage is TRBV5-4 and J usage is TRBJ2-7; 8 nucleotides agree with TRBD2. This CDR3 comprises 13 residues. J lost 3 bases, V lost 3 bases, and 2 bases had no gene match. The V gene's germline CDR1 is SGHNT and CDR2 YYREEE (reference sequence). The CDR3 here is CASSSGLGYEQYF. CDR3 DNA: TGTGCCAGCAGCTCGGGACTAGGCTACGAGCAGTACTTC.

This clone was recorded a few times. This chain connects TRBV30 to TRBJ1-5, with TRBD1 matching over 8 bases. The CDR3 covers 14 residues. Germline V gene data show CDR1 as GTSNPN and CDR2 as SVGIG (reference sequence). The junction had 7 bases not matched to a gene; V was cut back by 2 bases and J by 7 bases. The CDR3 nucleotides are TGTGCCTGGAGTCTGGCAGGGGGCGGACAGCCCCAGCATTTT. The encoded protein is CAWSLAGGGQPQHF.

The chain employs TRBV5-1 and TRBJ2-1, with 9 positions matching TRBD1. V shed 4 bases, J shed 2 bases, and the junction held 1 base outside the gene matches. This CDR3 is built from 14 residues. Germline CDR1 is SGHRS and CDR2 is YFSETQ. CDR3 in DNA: TGCGCCAGCAGCCGGGACAGGGCCTACAATGAGCAGTTCTTC. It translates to CASSRDRAYNEQFF.

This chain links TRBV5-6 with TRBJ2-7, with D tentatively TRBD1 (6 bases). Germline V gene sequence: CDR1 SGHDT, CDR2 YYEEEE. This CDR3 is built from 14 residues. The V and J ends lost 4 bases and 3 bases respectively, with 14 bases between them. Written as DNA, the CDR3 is TGTGCCAGCAGCATACCGACAGGAGACTACGAGCAGTACTTC. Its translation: CASSIPTGDYEQYF.

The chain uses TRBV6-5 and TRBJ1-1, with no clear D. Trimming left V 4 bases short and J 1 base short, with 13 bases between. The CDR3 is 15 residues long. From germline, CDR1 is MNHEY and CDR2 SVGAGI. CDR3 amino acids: CASSWVSAGNTEAFF. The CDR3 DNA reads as TGTGCCAGCAGTTGGGTTTCGGCAGGGAACACTGAAGCTTTCTTT.

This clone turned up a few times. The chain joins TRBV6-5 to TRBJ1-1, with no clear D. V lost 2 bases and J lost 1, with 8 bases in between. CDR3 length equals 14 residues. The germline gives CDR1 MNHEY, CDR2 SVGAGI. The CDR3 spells CASSYGLENTEAFF. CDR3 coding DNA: TGTGCCAGCAGTTACGGACTCGAGAACACTGAAGCTTTCTTT.